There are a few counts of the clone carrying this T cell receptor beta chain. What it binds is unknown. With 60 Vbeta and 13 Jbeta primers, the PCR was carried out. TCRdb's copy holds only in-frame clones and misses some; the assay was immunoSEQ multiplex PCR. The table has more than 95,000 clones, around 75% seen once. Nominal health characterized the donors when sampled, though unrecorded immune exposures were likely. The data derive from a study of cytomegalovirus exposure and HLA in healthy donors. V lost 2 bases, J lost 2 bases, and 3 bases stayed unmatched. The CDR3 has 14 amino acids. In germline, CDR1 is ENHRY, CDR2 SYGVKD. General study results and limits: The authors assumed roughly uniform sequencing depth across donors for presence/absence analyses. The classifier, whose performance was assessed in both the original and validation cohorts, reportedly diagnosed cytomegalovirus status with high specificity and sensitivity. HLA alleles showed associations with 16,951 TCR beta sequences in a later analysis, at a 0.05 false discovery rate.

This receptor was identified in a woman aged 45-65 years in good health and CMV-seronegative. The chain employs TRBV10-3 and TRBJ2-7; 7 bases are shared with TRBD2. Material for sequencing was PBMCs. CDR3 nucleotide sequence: TGTGCCATCAGTGAGGGACTAGACCCCTACGAGCAGTACTTC. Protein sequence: CAISEGLDPYEQYF.